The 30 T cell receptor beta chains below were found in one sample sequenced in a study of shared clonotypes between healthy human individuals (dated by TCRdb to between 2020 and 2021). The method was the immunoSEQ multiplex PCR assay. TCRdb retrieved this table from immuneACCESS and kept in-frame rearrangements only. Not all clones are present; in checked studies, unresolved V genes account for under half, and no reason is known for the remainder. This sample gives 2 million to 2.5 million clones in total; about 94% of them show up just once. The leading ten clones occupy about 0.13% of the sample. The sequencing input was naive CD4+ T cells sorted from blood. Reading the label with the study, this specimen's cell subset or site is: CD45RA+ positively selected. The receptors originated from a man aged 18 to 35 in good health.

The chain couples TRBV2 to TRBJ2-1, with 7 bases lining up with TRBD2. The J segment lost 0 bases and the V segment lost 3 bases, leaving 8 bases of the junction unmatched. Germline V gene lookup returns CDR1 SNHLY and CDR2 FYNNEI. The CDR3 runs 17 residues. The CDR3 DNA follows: TGTGCCAGCAGTGACTTTGCTACTAGCGCCTCCTACAATGAGCAGTTCTTC. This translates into CASSDFATSASYNEQFF.

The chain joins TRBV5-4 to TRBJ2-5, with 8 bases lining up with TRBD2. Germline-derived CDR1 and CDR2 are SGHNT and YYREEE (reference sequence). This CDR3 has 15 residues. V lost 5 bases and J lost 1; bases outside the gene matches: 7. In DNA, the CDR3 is TGTGCCAGCAGTCGAAGCGGGGGAAGCCAAGAGACCCAGTACTTC. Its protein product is CASSRSGGSQETQYF.

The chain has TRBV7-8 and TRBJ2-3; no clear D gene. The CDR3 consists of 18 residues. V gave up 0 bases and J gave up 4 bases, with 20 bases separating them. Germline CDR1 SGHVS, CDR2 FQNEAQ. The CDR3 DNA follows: TGTGCCAGCAGCTTAGCACCCCCGGACCAGATCATGGCAGATACGCAGTATTTT. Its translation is CASSLAPPDQIMADTQYF.

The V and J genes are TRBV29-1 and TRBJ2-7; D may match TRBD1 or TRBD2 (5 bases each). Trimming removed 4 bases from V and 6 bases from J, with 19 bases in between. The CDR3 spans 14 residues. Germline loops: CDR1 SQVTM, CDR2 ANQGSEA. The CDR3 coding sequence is TGCAGCGTTGGACACAGGCTGATAGCGAGCGAGCAGTACTTC. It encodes CSVGHRLIASEQYF.

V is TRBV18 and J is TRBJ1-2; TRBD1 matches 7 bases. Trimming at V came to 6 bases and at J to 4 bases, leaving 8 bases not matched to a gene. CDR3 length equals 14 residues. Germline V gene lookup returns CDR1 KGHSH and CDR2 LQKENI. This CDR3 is CASSLDRRSYGYTF. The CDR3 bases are TGTGCCAGCTCGTTGGACAGGAGGAGCTATGGCTACACCTTC.

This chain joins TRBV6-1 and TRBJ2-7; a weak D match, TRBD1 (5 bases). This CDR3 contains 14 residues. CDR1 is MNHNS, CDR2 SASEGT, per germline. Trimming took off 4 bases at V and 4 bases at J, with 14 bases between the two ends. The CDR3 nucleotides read TGTGCCAGCAGTGGATCGACAGCCGTATACGAGCAGTACTTC. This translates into CASSGSTAVYEQYF.

The CDR3 region has the DNA TGTGCCAGCAATCTAAACAGGGAAAGCAATCAGCCCCAGCATTTT. Its protein is CASNLNRESNQPQHF. The rearrangement links TRBV6-1 to TRBJ1-5; D possibly corresponds to TRBD1 (6 bases). The CDR3 spans 15 residues. Per germline, CDR1 MNHNS and CDR2 SASEGT. The V gene lost 7 bases and the J gene lost 1 base, with 14 bases spanning the gap.

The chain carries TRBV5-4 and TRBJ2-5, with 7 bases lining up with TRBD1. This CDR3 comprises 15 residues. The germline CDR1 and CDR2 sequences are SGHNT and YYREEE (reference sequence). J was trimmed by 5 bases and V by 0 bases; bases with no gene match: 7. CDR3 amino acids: CASSLVDRELETQYF. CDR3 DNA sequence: TGTGCCAGCAGCTTGGTCGACAGGGAGTTGGAGACCCAGTACTTC.

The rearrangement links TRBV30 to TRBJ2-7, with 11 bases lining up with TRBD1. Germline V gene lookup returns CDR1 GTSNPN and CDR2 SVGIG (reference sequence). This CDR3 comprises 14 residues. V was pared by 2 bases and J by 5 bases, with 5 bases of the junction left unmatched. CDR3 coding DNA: TGTGCCTGGAGTAGGACAGGGGGCAAGGACGAGCAGTACTTC. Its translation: CAWSRTGGKDEQYF.

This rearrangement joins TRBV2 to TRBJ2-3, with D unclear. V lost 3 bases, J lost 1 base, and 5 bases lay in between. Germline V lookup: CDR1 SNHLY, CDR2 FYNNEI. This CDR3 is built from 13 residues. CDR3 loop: CASSDWRTDTQYF. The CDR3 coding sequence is TGTGCCAGCAGTGACTGGCGCACAGATACGCAGTATTTT. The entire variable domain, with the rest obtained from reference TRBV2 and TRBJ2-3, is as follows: EPEVTQTPSHQVTQMGQEVILRCVPISNHLYFYWYRQILGQKVEFLVSFYNNEISEKSEIFDDQFSVERPDGSNFTLKIRSTKLEDSAMYFCASSDWRTDTQYFGPGTRLTVL.

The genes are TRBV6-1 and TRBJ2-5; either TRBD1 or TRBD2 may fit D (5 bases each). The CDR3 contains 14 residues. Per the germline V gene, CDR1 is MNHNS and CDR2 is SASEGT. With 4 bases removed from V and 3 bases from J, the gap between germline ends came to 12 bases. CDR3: CASSVGRPKETQYF. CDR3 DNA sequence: TGTGCCAGCAGTGTGGGACGGCCTAAAGAGACCCAGTACTTC.

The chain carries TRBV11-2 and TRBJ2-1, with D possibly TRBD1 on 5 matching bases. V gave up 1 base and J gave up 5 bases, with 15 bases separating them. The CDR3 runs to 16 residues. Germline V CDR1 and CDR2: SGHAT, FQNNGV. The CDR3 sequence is CASSLGQLLTHNEQFF. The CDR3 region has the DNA TGTGCCAGCAGCTTAGGACAGCTCTTGACCCACAATGAGCAGTTCTTC.

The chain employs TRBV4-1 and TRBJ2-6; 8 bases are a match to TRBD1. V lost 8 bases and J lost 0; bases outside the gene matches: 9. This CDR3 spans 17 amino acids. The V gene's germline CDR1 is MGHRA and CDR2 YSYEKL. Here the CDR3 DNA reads TGCGCCAGCCGAATAGGACAGGGCATCTCTGGGGCCAACGTCCTGACTTTC. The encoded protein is CASRIGQGISGANVLTF.

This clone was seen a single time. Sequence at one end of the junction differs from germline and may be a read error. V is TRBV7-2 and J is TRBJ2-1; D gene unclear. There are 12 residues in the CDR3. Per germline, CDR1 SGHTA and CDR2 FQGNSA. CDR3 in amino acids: CASSSGYYEQFF. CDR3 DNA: TGTGCCAGCAGCTCGGGCTACTATGAGCAGTTCTTC.

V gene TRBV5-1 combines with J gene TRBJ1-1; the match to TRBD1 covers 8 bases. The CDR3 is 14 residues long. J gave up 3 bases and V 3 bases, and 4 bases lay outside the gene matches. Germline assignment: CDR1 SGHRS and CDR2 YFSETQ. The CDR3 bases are TGCGCCAGCAGCTGGGACAGGTCAGACACTGAAGCTTTCTTT. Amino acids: CASSWDRSDTEAFF.

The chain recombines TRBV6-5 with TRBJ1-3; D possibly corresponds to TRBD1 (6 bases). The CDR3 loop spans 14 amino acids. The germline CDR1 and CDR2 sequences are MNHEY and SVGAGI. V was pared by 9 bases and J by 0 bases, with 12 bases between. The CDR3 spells CASLRTASGNTIYF. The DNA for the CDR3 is TGTGCCAGTCTCAGGACAGCCTCTGGAAACACCATATATTTT.

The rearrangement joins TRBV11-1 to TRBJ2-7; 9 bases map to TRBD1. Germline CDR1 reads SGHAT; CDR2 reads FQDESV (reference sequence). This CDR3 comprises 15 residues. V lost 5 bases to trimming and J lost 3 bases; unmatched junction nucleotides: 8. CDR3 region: CASSREGQGGYEQYF. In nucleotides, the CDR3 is TGTGCCAGCAGCCGCGAGGGACAGGGCGGCTACGAGCAGTACTTC. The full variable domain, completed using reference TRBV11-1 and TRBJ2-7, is EAEVAQSPRYKITEKSQAVAFWCDPISGHATLYWYRQILGQGPELLVQFQDESVVDDSQLPKDRFSAERLKGVDSTLKIQPAELGDSAMYLCASSREGQGGYEQYFGPGTRLTVT.

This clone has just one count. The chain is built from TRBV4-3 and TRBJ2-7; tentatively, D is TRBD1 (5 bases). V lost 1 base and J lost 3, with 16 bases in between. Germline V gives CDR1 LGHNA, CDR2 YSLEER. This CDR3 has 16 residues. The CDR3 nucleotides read TGCGCCAGCAGCCAAGCTTTTACAGCGACAGTCTACGAGCAGTACTTC. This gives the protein CASSQAFTATVYEQYF.

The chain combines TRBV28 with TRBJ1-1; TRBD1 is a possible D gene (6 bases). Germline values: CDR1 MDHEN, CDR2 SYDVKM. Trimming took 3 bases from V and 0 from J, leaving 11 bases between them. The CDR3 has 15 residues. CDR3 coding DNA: TGTGCCAGCAGTTTCCTTGGACAGATGAACACTGAAGCTTTCTTT. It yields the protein CASSFLGQMNTEAFF.

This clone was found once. DNA for the CDR3: TGTGCCAGCAGCTCCCCGGGGCGGGGGGGCTCCTCCTACAATGAGCAGTTCTTC. It specifies CASSSPGRGGSSYNEQFF. The rearrangement joins TRBV5-8 to TRBJ2-1; 9 positions agree with TRBD2. The CDR3 runs to 18 residues. Trimming took 3 bases from V and 0 from J; bases not matched to a gene: 10. Germline values: CDR1 SGHTS, CDR2 YDEGEE.

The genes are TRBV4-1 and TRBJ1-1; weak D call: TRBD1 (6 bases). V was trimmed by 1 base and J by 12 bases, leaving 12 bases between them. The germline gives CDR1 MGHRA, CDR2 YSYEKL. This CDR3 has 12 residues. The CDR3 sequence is CASSQVQGKTFF. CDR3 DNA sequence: TGCGCCAGCAGCCAAGTTCAGGGGAAAACTTTCTTT.

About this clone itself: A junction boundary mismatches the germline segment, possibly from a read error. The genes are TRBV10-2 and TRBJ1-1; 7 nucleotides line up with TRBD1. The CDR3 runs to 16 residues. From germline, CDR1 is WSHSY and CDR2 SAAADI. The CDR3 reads CASSERASTGNSEAFF. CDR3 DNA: TGCGCCAGCAGTGAGCGAGCCTCGACAGGGAACTCTGAAGCTTTCTTT.

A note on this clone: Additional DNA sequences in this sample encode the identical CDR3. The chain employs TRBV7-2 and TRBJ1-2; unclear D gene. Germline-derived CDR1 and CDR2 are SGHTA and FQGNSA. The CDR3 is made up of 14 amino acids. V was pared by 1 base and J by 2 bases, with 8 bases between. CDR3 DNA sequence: TGTGCCAGCAGCTTAGTCGGACGGAACTATGGCTACACCTTC. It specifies CASSLVGRNYGYTF.

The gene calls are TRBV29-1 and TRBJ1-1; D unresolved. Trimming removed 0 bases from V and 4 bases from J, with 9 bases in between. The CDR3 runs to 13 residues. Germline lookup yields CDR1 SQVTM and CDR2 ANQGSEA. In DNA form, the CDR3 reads TGCAGCGTTGAAGACGGAGCGGGCACTGAAGCTTTCTTT. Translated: CSVEDGAGTEAFF.

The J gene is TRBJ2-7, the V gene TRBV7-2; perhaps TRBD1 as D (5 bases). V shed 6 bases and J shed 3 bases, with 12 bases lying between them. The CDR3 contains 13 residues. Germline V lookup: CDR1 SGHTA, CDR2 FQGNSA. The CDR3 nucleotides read TGTGCCAGCAGACAGACAGTTGTCTACGAGCAGTACTTC. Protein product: CASRQTVVYEQYF.

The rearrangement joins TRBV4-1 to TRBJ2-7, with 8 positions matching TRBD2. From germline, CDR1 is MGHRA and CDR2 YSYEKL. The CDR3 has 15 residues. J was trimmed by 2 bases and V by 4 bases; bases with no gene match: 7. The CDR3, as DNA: TGCGCCAGCAGCCCGGGAGGGGGTGTAACCTACGAGCAGTACTTC. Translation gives CASSPGGGVTYEQYF.

In nucleotides, the CDR3 is TGTGCCAGTAGCGGGACAGGGAGTCAGCCCCAGCATTTT. Its translation: CASSGTGSQPQHF. The chain uses TRBV19 and TRBJ1-5; 9 bases fit TRBD1. With 6 bases clipped from V and 6 bases from J, the junction kept 3 bases outside the gene matches. This CDR3 spans 13 amino acids. Germline assignment: CDR1 LNHDA and CDR2 SQIVND (reference sequence).

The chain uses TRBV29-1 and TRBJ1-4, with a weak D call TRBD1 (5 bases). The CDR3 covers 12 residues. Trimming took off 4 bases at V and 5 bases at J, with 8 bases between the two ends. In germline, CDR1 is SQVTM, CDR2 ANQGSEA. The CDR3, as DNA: TGCAGCGTTGCGTGGGGGAATGAAAAACTGTTTTTT. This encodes CSVAWGNEKLFF.

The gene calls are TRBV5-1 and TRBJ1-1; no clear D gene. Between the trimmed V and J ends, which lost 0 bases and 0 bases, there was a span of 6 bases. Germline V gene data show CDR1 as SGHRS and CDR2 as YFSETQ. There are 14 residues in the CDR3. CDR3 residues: CASSLEFLNTEAFF. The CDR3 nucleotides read TGCGCCAGCAGCTTGGAGTTTCTGAACACTGAAGCTTTCTTT.

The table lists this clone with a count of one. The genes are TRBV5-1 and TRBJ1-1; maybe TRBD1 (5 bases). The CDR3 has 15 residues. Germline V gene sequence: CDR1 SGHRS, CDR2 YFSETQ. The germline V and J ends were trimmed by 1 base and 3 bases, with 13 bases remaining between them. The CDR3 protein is CASSLFPQGDTEAFF. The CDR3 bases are TGCGCCAGCAGCTTGTTTCCGCAGGGCGACACTGAAGCTTTCTTT.